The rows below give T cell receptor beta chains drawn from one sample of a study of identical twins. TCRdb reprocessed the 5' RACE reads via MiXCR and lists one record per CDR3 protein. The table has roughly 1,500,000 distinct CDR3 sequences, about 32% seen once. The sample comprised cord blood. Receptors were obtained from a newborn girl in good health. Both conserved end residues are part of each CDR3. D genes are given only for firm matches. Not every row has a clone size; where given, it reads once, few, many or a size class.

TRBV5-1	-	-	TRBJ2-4	TGCGCCAGCAGCTTGGGCAGGAGTCGGACCAAAAACATTCAGTACTTC	CASSLGRSRTKNIQYF
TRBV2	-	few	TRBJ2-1	TGTGCCAGCAGTGTCTGGGGGCAGAACAATGAGCAGTTCTTC	CASSVWGQNNEQFF
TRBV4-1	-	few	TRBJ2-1	TGCGCCAGCAGCGGAGGGGGACCAATCAATGAGCAGTTCTTC	CASSGGGPINEQFF
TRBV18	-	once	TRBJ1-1	TGTGCCAGCTCACCCCAACAGGGCCCCGCGACTGAAGCTTTCTTT	CASSPQQGPATEAFF
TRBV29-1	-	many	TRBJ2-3	TGCAGCGTTTTCCCCCGGCTCACAGATACGCAGTATTTT	CSVFPRLTDTQYF
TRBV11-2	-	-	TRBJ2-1	TGTGCCAGCAGCTTAGGTCGGGGCGGAGGCGAGCAGTTCTTC	CASSLGRGGGEQFF
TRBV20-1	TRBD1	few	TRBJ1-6	TGCAGTGCCGCTAGAGTCCCTAGGGGGCAATTGTATAATTCACCCCTCCACTTT	CSAARVPRGQLYNSPLHF
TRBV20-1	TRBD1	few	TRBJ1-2	TGCAGTGCTAGGCAGACAGGGTACGGCTACACCTTC	CSARQTGYGYTF
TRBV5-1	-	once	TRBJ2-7	TGCGCCAGCAGCCCACTGGGCCACGTTAGCTCCTACGAGCAGTACTTC	CASSPLGHVSSYEQYF
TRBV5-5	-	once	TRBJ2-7	TGTGCCAGCAGCTTATTCTCCCGAAGCTCCTACGAGCAGTACTTC	CASSLFSRSSYEQYF
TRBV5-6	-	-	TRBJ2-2	TGTGCCAGCTATCGATGGAACACCGGGGAGCTGTTTTTT	CASYRWNTGELFF
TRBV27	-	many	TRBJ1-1	TGTGCCAGCAGTTTTGGTTGGAACACTGAAGCTTTCTTT	CASSFGWNTEAFF
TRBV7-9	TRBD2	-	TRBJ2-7	TGTGCCAGCAGCCCGGGACAGGGACTAGCGGCCTACGAGCAGTACTTC	CASSPGQGLAAYEQYF
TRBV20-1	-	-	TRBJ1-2	TGCAGTGCTAGAGGGACGGTAAGCTATGGCTACACCTTC	CSARGTVSYGYTF
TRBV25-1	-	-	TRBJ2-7	TGTGCCAGCAGTGAATTAGGTGGGGTCTACAATGAGCAGTACTTC	CASSELGGVYNEQYF
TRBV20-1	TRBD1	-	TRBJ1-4	TGCAGTGCTAGAGTTTTGGGACAGGCATCAACTAATGAAAAACTGTTTTTT	CSARVLGQASTNEKLFF
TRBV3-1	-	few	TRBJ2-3	TGTGCCAGCAGCCAAGTAGGACTAAAAACAGATACGCAGTATTTT	CASSQVGLKTDTQYF
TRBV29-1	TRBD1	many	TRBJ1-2	TGCAGCGTCCCAGGGGGGACCTATGGCTACACCTTC	CSVPGGTYGYTF
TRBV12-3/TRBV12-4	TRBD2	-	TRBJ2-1	TGTGCCAGCAGTGGGGGGACTAGCGGGGGGGTGACCTACAATGAGCAGTTCTTC	CASSGGTSGGVTYNEQFF
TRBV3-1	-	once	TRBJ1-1	TGTGCCAGCAGCTCCCTGAAGAAGGGCATGAACACTGAAGCTTTCTTT	CASSSLKKGMNTEAFF
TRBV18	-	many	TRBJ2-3	TGTGCCAGCAGCCCTCGACCTACAGATACGCAGTATTTT	CASSPRPTDTQYF
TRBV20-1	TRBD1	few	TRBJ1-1	TGCAATGGACAGGGCGACATGAACACTGAAGCTTTCTTT	CNGQGDMNTEAFF
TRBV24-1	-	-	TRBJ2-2	TGTGCCTCATCGACGGTCACGAACACCGGGGAGCTGTTTTTT	CASSTVTNTGELFF
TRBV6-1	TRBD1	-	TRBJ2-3	TGTGCCAGCGGGACAGGCCCCAATAGCACAGATACGCAGTATTTT	CASGTGPNSTDTQYF
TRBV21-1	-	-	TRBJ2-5	TGTGCCAGCAGACCTGGGACTAGCGGACAAGAGACCCAGTACTTC	CASRPGTSGQETQYF
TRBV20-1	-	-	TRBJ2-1	TGCAGTGCTGGAGGACTTCTCTCCTACAATGAGCAGTTCTTC	CSAGGLLSYNEQFF
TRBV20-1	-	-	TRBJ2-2	TGCAGTGCTAGAGATGGGTTGGGGGTGGTGACCGGGGAGCTGTTTTTT	CSARDGLGVVTGELFF
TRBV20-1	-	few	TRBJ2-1	TGCAGTGCTAGACACCTTTCCAACTCCTACAATGAGCAGTTCTTC	CSARHLSNSYNEQFF
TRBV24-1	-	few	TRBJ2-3	TGTGCCACCAGTTTTAGGGAAGCAGATACGCAGTATTTT	CATSFREADTQYF
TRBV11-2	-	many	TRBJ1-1	TGTGCCAGCAGCGCCTTGAACACTGAAGCTTTCTTT	CASSALNTEAFF
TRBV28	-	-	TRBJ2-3	TGTGCCGGCAGTTTAGGGTATGGGCAGTATTTT	CAGSLGYGQYF
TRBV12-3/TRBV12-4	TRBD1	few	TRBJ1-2	TGTGCCAGCAGTCCCCGCCCCTCCCTCCACAGGGGTTACTATGGCTACACCTTC	CASSPRPSLHRGYYGYTF
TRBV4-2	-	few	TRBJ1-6	TGTGCCAGCAGCCAAGAGGATTCACCCCCCCACTTT	CASSQEDSPPHF
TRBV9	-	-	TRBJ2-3	TGTGCCAGCAGCGCAGGCCCCTGGGGAGCGGAGTACACAGATACGCAGTATTTT	CASSAGPWGAEYTDTQYF
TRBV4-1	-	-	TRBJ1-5	TGCGCCAGCAGCGACCGGGACAATAGCAATCAGCCCCAGCATTTT	CASSDRDNSNQPQHF
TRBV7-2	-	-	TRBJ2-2	TGTGCCAGCAGCTTAGACCCTGGGGGGCCCAATACCGGGGAGCTGTTTTTT	CASSLDPGGPNTGELFF
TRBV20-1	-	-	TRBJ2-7	TGCAGTGCCAGTCAATTGGGCTACGAGCAGTACTTC	CSASQLGYEQYF
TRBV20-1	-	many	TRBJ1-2	TGCAGTGCTAGCGGGGCAGGGGCTAACTATGGCTACACCTTC	CSASGAGANYGYTF
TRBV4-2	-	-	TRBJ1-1	TGTGCCAGCAGCCAAGACGTGGGACAAGGTACTGAAGCTTTCTTT	CASSQDVGQGTEAFF
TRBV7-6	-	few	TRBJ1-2	TGTGCCAGCACCCCGCTTCCCGCGGACTATGGCTACACCTTC	CASTPLPADYGYTF
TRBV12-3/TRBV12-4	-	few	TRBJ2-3	TGTGCCAGCAGCGGCGCGGGTTGGACAGATACGCAGTATTTT	CASSGAGWTDTQYF
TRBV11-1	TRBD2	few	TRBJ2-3	TGTGCCAGCAGCTTCGCCATCCTCGGGACTAGCGGGAAGCCCTTCACAGATACGCAGTATTTT	CASSFAILGTSGKPFTDTQYF
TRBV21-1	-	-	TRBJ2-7	TGTGCCAGCAGCACATGGACCTTTTATATCTCCTACGAGCAGTACTTC	CASSTWTFYISYEQYF
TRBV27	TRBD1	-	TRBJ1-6	TGTGCCAGCGGAGAACGAGGACAGGGGGCAAAAAATTCACCCCCCCACTTT	CASGERGQGAKNSPPHF
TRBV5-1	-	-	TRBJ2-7	TGCGCCAGCGGGCGGGATAGCTCCTACAATGAGCAGTACTTC	CASGRDSSYNEQYF
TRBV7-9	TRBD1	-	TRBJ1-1	TGTGCCAGCAGCTATGGGACAGCGAACACTGAAGCTTTCTTT	CASSYGTANTEAFF
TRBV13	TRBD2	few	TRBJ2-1	TGTGCCTGTTCTAGCGGGGGCACCTACAATGAGCAGTTCTTC	CACSSGGTYNEQFF